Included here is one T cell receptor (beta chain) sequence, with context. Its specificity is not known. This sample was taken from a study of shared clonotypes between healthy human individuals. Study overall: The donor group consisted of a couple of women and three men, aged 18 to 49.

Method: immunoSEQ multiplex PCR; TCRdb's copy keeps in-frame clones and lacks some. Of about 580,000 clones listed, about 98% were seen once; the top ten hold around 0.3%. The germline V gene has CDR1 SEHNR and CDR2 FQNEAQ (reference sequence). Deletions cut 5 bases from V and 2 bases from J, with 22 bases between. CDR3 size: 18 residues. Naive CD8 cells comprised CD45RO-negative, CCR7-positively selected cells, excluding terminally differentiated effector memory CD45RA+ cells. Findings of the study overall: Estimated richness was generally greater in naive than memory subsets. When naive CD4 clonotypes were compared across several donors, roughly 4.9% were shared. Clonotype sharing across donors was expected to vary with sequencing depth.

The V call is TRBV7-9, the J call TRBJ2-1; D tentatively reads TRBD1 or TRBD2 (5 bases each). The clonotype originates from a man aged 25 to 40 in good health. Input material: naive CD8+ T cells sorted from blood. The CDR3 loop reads CASSGGRSGRGAYNEQFF. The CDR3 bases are TGTGCCAGCAGCGGGGGAAGGAGTGGGAGAGGGGCCTACAATGAGCAGTTCTTC.